These 6 T cell receptor beta chains were all obtained from the same sample, sequenced in a study of vaccination and CD4 T cells after COVID-19 (dated by TCRdb to between 2021 and 2023). This sample's treatment or condition label indicates: roughly 11-day PBMC culture with coronavirus spike peptide pools or control peptides (ViraFEST assay). Their cognate antigens are unknown. Library prep was done by PCR. This sample was sequenced with an Illumina iSeq 100. TCR sequencing of DNA from cultured CD4+ T cells used the Oncomine TCR Beta short-read assay at the Johns Hopkins FTIC core. Using fastp trimming at Q25 and MiXCR clonotype assembly, TCRdb reanalyzed the public sequencing data and kept in-frame beta chains. Rows are combined by CDR3 protein, so each entry shows the most common genes and DNA. The sample data list around 8,200 distinct CDR3 sequences, and roughly 35% of these were observed just once. The ten largest clonotypes hold approximately 29% of the sample.

Material for sequencing was cultured CD4+ T cells from blood. These receptor sequences come from a human donor with COVID-19.

This sequence joins TRBV6-2 or TRBV6-3 and TRBJ2-1; 9 bases are a match to TRBD1. The CDR3 is made up of 14 amino acids. CDR1 and CDR2 (germline): MNHEY, SVGEGT. Losses at the gene ends were 6 bases for V and 8 bases for J; bases not matched to a gene: 8. CDR3 sequence (DNA): TGTGCCAGCAGCAGAGGACAGGGGCTCGATGAGCAGTTCTTC. As protein: CASSRGQGLDEQFF.

V usage is TRBV5-4 and J usage is TRBJ1-1, with D uncertain. The CDR3 is 16 amino acids. Trimming took off 0 bases at V and 1 base at J, with 13 bases between the two ends. The germline V gene has CDR1 SGHNT and CDR2 YYREEE (reference sequence). CDR3 sequence: CASSLVVGSGNTEAFF. As DNA, the CDR3 is TGTGCCAGCAGCTTGGTTGTCGGTTCCGGGAACACTGAAGCTTTCTTT.

The chain combines TRBV29-1 with TRBJ2-6, with 12 bases identical to TRBD1. J gave up 12 bases and V 4 bases, and 7 bases lay outside the gene matches. Germline assignment: CDR1 SQVTM and CDR2 ANQGSEA. The CDR3 has 14 residues. DNA of the CDR3: TGCAGCGTTGGGGGACAGGGGGCTCTAGGCGTCCTGACTTTC. Translating gives CSVGGQGALGVLTF. Filled out from reference TRBV29-1 and TRBJ2-6, the complete variable domain reads SAVISQKPSRDICQRGTSLTIQCQVDSQVTMMFWYRQQPGQSLTLIATANQGSEATYESGFVIDKFPISRPNLTFSTLTVSNMSPEDSSIYLCSVGGQGALGVLTFGAGSRLTVL.

In this sample, this clonotype turned up once. The chain is built from TRBV20-1 and TRBJ2-1; 8 bases map to TRBD1. Germline CDR1 and CDR2: DFQATT and SNEGSKA (reference sequence). Trimming cost V 1 base and J 4 bases; bases outside gene matches: 6. The CDR3 has 15 amino acids. Here the CDR3 DNA reads TGCAGTGCTAGAGTTTCGGGACAGGCTTACAATGAGCAGTTCTTC. Protein product: CSARVSGQAYNEQFF.

The chain recombines TRBV5-3 with TRBJ1-2; D gene uncertain. TRBV5-3 is classed as an ORF, of uncertain function. This CDR3 comprises 13 residues. The ends were cut back, 8 bases at V and 8 bases at J, with 19 bases in the middle. CDR3 DNA: TGTGCCAGCAGCCGACCGGATCGGGGAGGCTACACCTTC. Residues: CASSRPDRGGYTF.

In its sample, this clonotype was seen once. V is TRBV5-6 and J is TRBJ1-2; no clear D gene. The germline CDR1 and CDR2 sequences are SGHDT and YYEEEE. The V end lost 5 bases, the J end lost 4 bases, and 12 bases lay between the germline ends. The CDR3 is made up of 13 amino acids. The CDR3 region has the DNA TGTGCCAGCAGGTCGGACGGAGTCTATGGCTACACCTTC. Translating gives CASRSDGVYGYTF.